The present entry profiles one T cell receptor beta chain with its context. Its target antigen remains unknown. No much larger clone is present one base from it, and per-base qualities are unavailable. The 39 donors, aged about 6 to 95 years, were systemically healthy Caucasian individuals from Russia. About 9.1 milliliters of peripheral blood were collected from each donor into EDTA-treated Vacutainer tubes. PBMCs were isolated by Ficoll-Paque density-gradient centrifugation, with at least 7 million obtained per sample. Total RNA was extracted from PBMCs with Trizol reagent, with at least 6 micrograms obtained per sample. Naive CD45RAhigh/CD27high T cell percentages were measured by flow cytometry on a PBMC aliquot from every donor. This specimen comes from a study of blood T cells in healthy people across ages (dated by TCRdb to about 2015). Describing the broader study: In model experiments, roughly one uniquely barcoded TCR beta cDNA molecule per two T cells was captured by template switching. Using deep sequencing normalized with unique cDNA molecular identifiers, the study measured how TCR beta repertoire diversity changes with age. The donors were divided into four age groups: young (average about 16 years), middle-aged (over 35), aged (roughly 66) and long-lived (about 80). The study analyzed two additional independent replicas of 1 million unique cDNA reads from the same blood draw for two donors, one aged 18 to 29 and one aged 80 or older. Overall study results and their limits: As age increased, observed TCR beta diversity per million T cells dropped in a roughly linear way, and a significant reduction was already evident by age 40. A strong correlation was found between observed TCR beta diversity and the percentage of naive T cells measured by flow cytometry. Estimates of total diversity from one million sequenced T cells were regarded as lower bounds and underestimates. Compared with the aged group, more naive CD4+ T cells, fewer expanded clones and increased TCR diversity were shown by the long-lived group, suggesting age selection. Because the CMV infection status of the donors was unknown, age-related changes in expanded clonotypes may potentially have been confounded. Bulk unsorted PBMC profiling prevented conclusive comparison of naive and antigen-experienced compartments.

The library was produced with 5' RACE. The instrument was an Illumina HiSeq 2500. A second PCR of roughly 7 to 11 cycles was run with a J-beta primer mix and a sample-barcoded 5' primer. A unique molecular identifier was introduced onto each TCR beta cDNA molecule by a template-switch 5' adaptor carrying 12 random nucleotides. Each sample yielded at least 3 million CDR3-containing paired-end reads. All of the RNA was converted into first-strand cDNA using the Mint cDNA synthesis kit, with a TRBC-specific oligonucleotide serving as the primer. All cDNA was treated with uracil-DNA glycosylase and then went through a first 18-cycle PCR with the universal primers M1SS and BC2_uni_R. The study's own analysis went as follows. For normalization, 1 million high-quality reads were randomly selected from each sample, with every read carrying a distinct molecular identifier. Instead of being binned into consensus sequences, reads that shared molecular identifiers were thrown out. MiTCR, set to a Q25 quality threshold and the strictest error-elimination algorithm, was used for CDR3 identification, clonotype clustering and error correction. A nonparametric unseen species model with Euler transformation was used to estimate lower-bound total TCR beta diversity. TCRdb applied fastp at Q25 and MiXCR to the public reads, then kept only in-frame beta chains. Records with the same CDR3 protein are collapsed into one entry carrying the most frequent genes and DNA. What appears here as the V and J calls and clone size reflects TCRdb's work, not the paper's. The sample records roughly 800,000 distinct CDR3 sequences, around 25% of which are singletons. About 3% of the sample goes to the ten largest clones.

A further study also used this sample, focusing on T cells of mothers and their children. Looking at the second paper: Donors were nine systemically healthy Caucasian individuals: three mothers and their six children. cDNA synthesis used all of the extracted RNA, with 1.5 ug of RNA in each 15 ul reaction. In the second PCR, the M1S primer added sample barcodes and 2-4 random nucleotides. More than 9 million TCR beta CDR3 reads were obtained from each mother, and 2.5 million to 3 million reads were obtained from each child. Thymic selection shapes the output of TCR recombination in a similar way in related and unrelated pairs, and inherited differences have a minor effect. Normalized repertoire overlap was always slightly but never significantly higher in related than unrelated mother-child pairs. No persistent microchimeric T cell clones were detected, at a sensitivity of roughly 99 clones per million clonotypes. To look for features that set related mother-child pairs apart from unrelated individuals, the researchers ran deep NGS to compare the TCR beta repertoires of mothers and children. Mothers averaged roughly 40 +/- 4 years of age and children averaged around 10 +/- 4 years. After adapter ligation with NEBNext reagents, the libraries were sequenced on Illumina HiSeq 2000 with 100+100 nt paired-end reads. To avoid cross-contamination, the mother libraries and the child libraries were prepared a month apart and sequenced in separate runs. Between about 500,000 and 2,300,000 distinct TCR beta clonotypes were identified per donor. Naive TCR beta clonotypes were estimated from low-frequency clonotypes matched to each donor's FACS-determined naive share, without sorting.

Input material: blood. This TCR derives from a boy between 10 and 17 years old in good health.

The DNA sequence is TGTGCCAGCTCCTGGGGCACTACCTACGAGCAGTACTTC. It encodes CASSWGTTYEQYF. The chain is assembled from TRBV12-3 or TRBV12-4 and TRBJ2-7; the D segment could be TRBD1, given 5 matching bases. V is pared back by 8 bases and J by 2 bases, with 13 bases lying between the germline termini. The CDR3, cysteine through phenylalanine, is 13 amino acids long. Left in the record is the CDR3 DNA by itself, 39 bases read in frame from the first base.